This is a list of T cell receptor beta chains from one sample in a study of CD8+CD57+ T cells in acquired aplastic anemia. TCRdb ran MiXCR on the reads and lists one entry per CDR3 protein. The sample records over 150,000 distinct CDR3 sequences, under 55% being singletons. The sequencing sample was made of sorted CD4+, CD8+, or CD8+CD57+ T cells (not recorded which) from PBMCs. The receptors come from a human donor with aplastic anemia. CDR3s include the opening cysteine and the closing phenylalanine or tryptophan. The order of the fields is D gene, clone size, J gene, V gene, CDR3 DNA, CDR3 protein. A D gene is named only where the DNA matches it firmly. Only some rows state a clone size, as once, few, many or a class for expanded clones.

D: .; size: many; J: TRBJ2-7; V: TRBV3-1; DNA: TGTGCCAGCAGCCAAGTTGGGGAGCAGTACTTC; CDR3: CASSQVGEQYF
D: .; size: .; J: TRBJ2-3; V: TRBV20-1; DNA: TGCAGTGCAAGGCCCGCGTCGGGGGCATCCACAGATACGCAGTATTTT; CDR3: CSARPASGASTDTQYF
D: TRBD2; size: .; J: TRBJ2-3; V: TRBV11-1; DNA: TGTGCCAGCAGCCACGGCGGACTAGCGGAACGAGCGCAGTATTTT; CDR3: CASSHGGLAERAQYF
D: TRBD2; size: many; J: TRBJ2-1; V: TRBV2; DNA: TGTGCCAGCAGTGCTAGCGGGAGGGCCAATGAGCAGTTCTTC; CDR3: CASSASGRANEQFF
D: .; size: many; J: TRBJ2-5; V: TRBV6-5; DNA: TGTGCCAGCAGTTACTCGAGCGGCAGAGAAGAGACCCAGTACTTC; CDR3: CASSYSSGREETQYF
D: .; size: .; J: TRBJ2-1; V: TRBV24-1; DNA: TGTGCCACCAGTGAGTCTAGATCGGTCTACAATGAGCAGTTCTTC; CDR3: CATSESRSVYNEQFF
D: .; size: .; J: TRBJ2-1; V: TRBV20-1; DNA: TGCAGTGCTGCCAGGGACTCCAATGAGCAGTTCTTC; CDR3: CSAARDSNEQFF
D: .; size: .; J: TRBJ2-3; V: TRBV12-3/TRBV12-4; DNA: TGTGCCAGCACGAGGCGGGGAAGAGGGGGAGATACGCAGTATTTT; CDR3: CASTRRGRGGDTQYF
D: TRBD2; size: few; J: TRBJ2-5; V: TRBV6-5; DNA: TGTGCCAGCAGTTACTCGAGCCCCCGGGGGGGGGAGACCCAGTACTTC; CDR3: CASSYSSPRGGETQYF
D: .; size: .; J: TRBJ2-3; V: TRBV9; DNA: TGTGCCAGCAGCCCCTTTAGCACAGATACGCAGTATTTT; CDR3: CASSPFSTDTQYF
D: TRBD2; size: .; J: TRBJ2-1; V: TRBV2; DNA: TGTGCCAGCAGGGCGTATGGACTAGCGGGAGACGAGCAGTTCTTC; CDR3: CASRAYGLAGDEQFF
D: TRBD1; size: .; J: TRBJ2-1; V: TRBV19; DNA: TGTGCCAGTAGTATTAAGGACAGGGTACCCGGCTCCTACAATGAGCAGTTCTTC; CDR3: CASSIKDRVPGSYNEQFF
D: .; size: many; J: TRBJ1-2; V: TRBV24-1; DNA: TGTGCCACCAGTGATTTAAACTATGGCTACACCTTC; CDR3: CATSDLNYGYTF
D: TRBD1; size: many; J: TRBJ2-7; V: TRBV11-1; DNA: TGTGCCAGCAGCTTAAGTAGGACAGGAAACTACGAGCAGTACTTC; CDR3: CASSLSRTGNYEQYF
D: .; size: .; J: TRBJ2-3; V: TRBV6-1; DNA: TGTGCCAGCAACGCAGGAGGGACCACAGATACGCAGTATTTT; CDR3: CASNAGGTTDTQYF
D: .; size: many; J: TRBJ2-5; V: TRBV9; DNA: TGTGCCAGCAGCTCCTTTCTTGGGTTTCAAGAGACCCAGTACTTC; CDR3: CASSSFLGFQETQYF
D: TRBD1; size: .; J: TRBJ1-1; V: TRBV2; DNA: TGTGCCAGCATCGGGACAGGTGTGAACACTGAAGCTTTCTTT; CDR3: CASIGTGVNTEAFF
D: .; size: many; J: TRBJ1-1; V: TRBV19; DNA: TGTGCCAGTAGTATGGCCAGGGGCAACACTGAAGCTTTCTTT; CDR3: CASSMARGNTEAFF
D: .; size: .; J: TRBJ2-1; V: TRBV10-3; DNA: TGTGCCATCAGTGAGTCAGGCGTGGTCAATGAGCAGTTCTTC; CDR3: CAISESGVVNEQFF
D: TRBD1; size: .; J: TRBJ1-1; V: TRBV18; DNA: TGTGCCAGCCCAGAGGTGCAGGGGGCGAATGTGGACACTGAAGCTTTCTTT; CDR3: CASPEVQGANVDTEAFF
D: .; size: .; J: TRBJ1-6; V: TRBV20-1; DNA: TGCAGTGCTAGTAGTGACAGTAATTCACCCCTCCACTTT; CDR3: CSASSDSNSPLHF
D: TRBD1; size: many; J: TRBJ2-3; V: TRBV4-1; DNA: TGCGCCAGCAGCCAAGATGTCGGTGGAAACAGGGGCCTAAACCTTGATACGCAGTATTTT; CDR3: CASSQDVGGNRGLNLDTQYF
D: .; size: many; J: TRBJ2-3; V: TRBV29-1; DNA: TGCAGCGTTGGGGTTGTAGATACGCAGTATTTT; CDR3: CSVGVVDTQYF
D: .; size: many; J: TRBJ2-1; V: TRBV4-1; DNA: TGCGCCAGCAGCCACTTCAACTCCTACAATGAGCAGTTCTTC; CDR3: CASSHFNSYNEQFF
D: .; size: .; J: TRBJ2-2; V: TRBV15; DNA: TGTGCCACCAGCGGCGGATACACCGGGGAGCTGTTTTTT; CDR3: CATSGGYTGELFF
D: .; size: many; J: TRBJ1-5; V: TRBV6-2/TRBV6-3; DNA: TGTGCCAGCAGTTACCCACGAGGGGCTGTCGCTCAGCCCCAGCATTTT; CDR3: CASSYPRGAVAQPQHF
D: .; size: many; J: TRBJ2-2; V: TRBV20-1; DNA: TGCAGTGCTAGAGACAGGGGTCGAACCGGGGAGCTGTTTTTT; CDR3: CSARDRGRTGELFF
D: .; size: many; J: TRBJ1-1; V: TRBV24-1; DNA: TGTGCCACCCGGGGAGTGGGCATAAACACTGAAGCTTTCTTT; CDR3: CATRGVGINTEAFF
D: TRBD2; size: .; J: TRBJ2-3; V: TRBV10-3; DNA: TGTGCCATCAGCGGGAGGGGCACAGATACGCAGTATTTT; CDR3: CAISGRGTDTQYF
D: TRBD2; size: many; J: TRBJ2-5; V: TRBV24-1; DNA: TGTGCCACCAGTGATTATGGACTAGCGGGACAAGAGACCCAGTACTTC; CDR3: CATSDYGLAGQETQYF
D: .; size: many; J: TRBJ2-1; V: TRBV6-1; DNA: TGTGCCAGCAGAAGACCTGGACAGTACAATGAGCAGTTCTTC; CDR3: CASRRPGQYNEQFF
D: .; size: many; J: TRBJ2-5; V: TRBV2; DNA: TGTGCCAGCAGTGACCCCACTCGGGGGTCGGAGACCCAGTACTTC; CDR3: CASSDPTRGSETQYF
D: .; size: .; J: TRBJ1-2; V: TRBV6-5; DNA: TGTGCCAGCAGTTACCGAGCAGGAAACTATGGCTACACCTTC; CDR3: CASSYRAGNYGYTF
D: TRBD1; size: .; J: TRBJ1-3; V: TRBV6-1; DNA: TGTGCCAGCAGCCAGGACAGGGCGGTTGGAAACACCATATATTTT; CDR3: CASSQDRAVGNTIYF